These T cell receptor beta chains were read from a single sample in a study of OX40 agonist ivuxolimab in advanced cancers. Clones were read by immunoSEQ multiplex PCR, and TCRdb kept only the in-frame ones, dropping some. The sample records about 94,000 clones, roughly 88% being singletons. Sequenced here: CD4+ or CD8+ T cells sorted from blood, sampled in a trial of the OX40 agonist ivuxolimab. These TCRs come from an adult with an advanced solid tumor such as melanoma, head and neck, liver or kidney cancer. CDR3s include the opening cysteine and the closing phenylalanine or tryptophan. A D gene is named only where the DNA matches it firmly. Expanded clones get a size class; other rows say once, few or many, or leave the size out.

CASSDSPGTGGYGYTF,TGTGCCAGCAGTGACTCTCCCGGGACAGGGGGCTATGGCTACACCTTC,TRBJ1-2,TRBD1,TRBV6-4,few
CSVVDPMTGLAAFF,TGCAGCGTTGTTGACCCCATGACAGGGCTGGCAGCTTTCTTT,TRBJ1-1,TRBD1,TRBV29-1,few
CASSLVASSYEQYF,TGCGCCAGCAGCTTGGTAGCTAGCTCCTACGAGCAGTACTTC,TRBJ2-7,.,TRBV5-1,.
CASSLVGGETQYF,TGTGCCAGCAGCTTAGTTGGGGGAGAGACCCAGTACTTC,TRBJ2-5,.,TRBV7-6,.
CASSRDPYGSEQFF,TGCGCCAGCAGTAGGGACCCCTACGGTAGTGAGCAGTTCTTC,TRBJ2-1,.,TRBV10-2,.
CASSYGQGHQPQHF,TGTGCCAGCAGTTATGGGCAGGGACATCAGCCCCAGCATTTT,TRBJ1-5,.,TRBV6-5,.
CASSDRNTEAFF,TGTGCCAGCAGCGACAGGAACACTGAAGCTTTCTTT,TRBJ1-1,.,TRBV7-2,.
CASSPDRGRSPLHF,TGTGCCAGCAGCCCCGACAGGGGGCGTTCACCCCTCCACTTT,TRBJ1-6,TRBD1,TRBV14,.
CASSAQPPDRDSNEKLFF,TGTGCCAGCAGTGCGCAACCTCCAGACAGGGACTCTAATGAAAAACTGTTTTTT,TRBJ1-4,TRBD1,TRBV6-1,.
CASSLRGARGKSPEQFF,TGTGCCAGCAGCTTACGGGGGGCCCGGGGTAAGAGCCCTGAGCAGTTCTTC,TRBJ2-1,.,TRBV7-2,.
CASSLGVTGAYGYTF,TGCGCCAGCAGCTTGGGCGTGACAGGGGCCTATGGCTACACCTTC,TRBJ1-2,TRBD1,TRBV5-1,.
CASSLSLWSDTQYF,TGCGCCAGCAGCCTTAGCCTGTGGTCGGATACGCAGTATTTT,TRBJ2-3,.,TRBV5-1,.
CASSAAGQQSYEQYF,TGTGCCAGCAGCGCCGCGGGACAGCAATCCTACGAGCAGTACTTC,TRBJ2-7,.,TRBV9,once
CASSYSGTGENYGYTF,TGTGCCAGCAGTTACTCGGGGACAGGGGAGAACTATGGCTACACCTTC,TRBJ1-2,TRBD1,TRBV6-5,.
CASSLAGTGVGEQFF,TGTGCCAGCAGCTTGGCCGGGACAGGGGTTGGGGAGCAGTTCTTC,TRBJ2-1,TRBD1,TRBV5-4,.
CASSEGQSYEQYF,TGTGCCAGCAGCGAGGGACAGTCCTACGAGCAGTACTTC,TRBJ2-7,.,TRBV7-5,.
CASSKNRDRGQPQHF,TGTGCCAGCAGCAAGAACCGGGACAGGGGGCAGCCCCAGCATTTT,TRBJ1-5,TRBD1,TRBV7-8,.
CASSPGQGYGYTF,TGTGCCAGCAGTCCGGGACAGGGTTATGGCTACACCTTC,TRBJ1-2,TRBD1,TRBV27,.
CASSRQGAHNEQFF,TGTGCCAGCTCACGACAGGGGGCGCACAATGAGCAGTTCTTC,TRBJ2-1,TRBD1,TRBV18,.
CASSLIALSSGNTIYF,TGTGCCAGCAGCTTAATTGCCTTGAGCTCTGGAAACACCATATATTTT,TRBJ1-3,.,TRBV7-9,.
CASSLRGGAHYMNTEAFF,TGTGCCAGCAGCCTCCGCGGGGGGGCCCATTACATGAACACTGAAGCTTTCTTT,TRBJ1-1,.,TRBV9,few
CASSVWGREETQYF,TGTGCCAGCAGCGTGTGGGGGCGGGAAGAGACCCAGTACTTC,TRBJ2-5,.,TRBV9,.
CASSKPGGTGELFF,TGTGCCAGCAGCAAACCAGGGGGCACCGGGGAGCTGTTTTTT,TRBJ2-2,TRBD1,TRBV7-3,.
CAIKGQGPNEQFF,TGTGCCATCAAGGGACAGGGCCCCAATGAGCAGTTCTTC,TRBJ2-1,TRBD1,TRBV10-3,few
CASSPPSVGAGELFF,TGTGCCAGTAGTCCCCCCTCGGTTGGCGCCGGGGAGCTGTTTTTT,TRBJ2-2,.,TRBV19,.
CASSIYGDRGYEQYF,TGCGCCAGCAGTATTTATGGGGACAGGGGCTACGAGCAGTACTTC,TRBJ2-7,TRBD1,TRBV5-1,.
CASMESLSRAQPQHF,TGTGCCAGCATGGAATCCTTATCAAGGGCTCAGCCCCAGCATTTT,TRBJ1-5,.,TRBV6-1,.
CATSRDSGGGSYNEQFF,TGTGCCACCAGCAGAGATTCGGGCGGGGGTTCCTACAATGAGCAGTTCTTC,TRBJ2-1,TRBD2,TRBV15,.
CASSPRDTAYEQYF,TGTGCCAGCAGCCCCCGGGACACAGCCTACGAGCAGTACTTC,TRBJ2-7,.,TRBV7-6,.
CASSPPVNTEAFF,TGTGCCAGCTCACCACCAGTTAACACTGAAGCTTTCTTT,TRBJ1-1,.,TRBV18,.
CASSGDEGTYNEQFF,TGTGCCAGCAGCGGAGATGAGGGCACCTACAATGAGCAGTTCTTC,TRBJ2-1,.,TRBV9,.
CASSSSGEVQETQYF,TGCGCCAGCAGCTCTTCGGGGGAGGTCCAAGAGACCCAGTACTTC,TRBJ2-5,.,TRBV5-1,.